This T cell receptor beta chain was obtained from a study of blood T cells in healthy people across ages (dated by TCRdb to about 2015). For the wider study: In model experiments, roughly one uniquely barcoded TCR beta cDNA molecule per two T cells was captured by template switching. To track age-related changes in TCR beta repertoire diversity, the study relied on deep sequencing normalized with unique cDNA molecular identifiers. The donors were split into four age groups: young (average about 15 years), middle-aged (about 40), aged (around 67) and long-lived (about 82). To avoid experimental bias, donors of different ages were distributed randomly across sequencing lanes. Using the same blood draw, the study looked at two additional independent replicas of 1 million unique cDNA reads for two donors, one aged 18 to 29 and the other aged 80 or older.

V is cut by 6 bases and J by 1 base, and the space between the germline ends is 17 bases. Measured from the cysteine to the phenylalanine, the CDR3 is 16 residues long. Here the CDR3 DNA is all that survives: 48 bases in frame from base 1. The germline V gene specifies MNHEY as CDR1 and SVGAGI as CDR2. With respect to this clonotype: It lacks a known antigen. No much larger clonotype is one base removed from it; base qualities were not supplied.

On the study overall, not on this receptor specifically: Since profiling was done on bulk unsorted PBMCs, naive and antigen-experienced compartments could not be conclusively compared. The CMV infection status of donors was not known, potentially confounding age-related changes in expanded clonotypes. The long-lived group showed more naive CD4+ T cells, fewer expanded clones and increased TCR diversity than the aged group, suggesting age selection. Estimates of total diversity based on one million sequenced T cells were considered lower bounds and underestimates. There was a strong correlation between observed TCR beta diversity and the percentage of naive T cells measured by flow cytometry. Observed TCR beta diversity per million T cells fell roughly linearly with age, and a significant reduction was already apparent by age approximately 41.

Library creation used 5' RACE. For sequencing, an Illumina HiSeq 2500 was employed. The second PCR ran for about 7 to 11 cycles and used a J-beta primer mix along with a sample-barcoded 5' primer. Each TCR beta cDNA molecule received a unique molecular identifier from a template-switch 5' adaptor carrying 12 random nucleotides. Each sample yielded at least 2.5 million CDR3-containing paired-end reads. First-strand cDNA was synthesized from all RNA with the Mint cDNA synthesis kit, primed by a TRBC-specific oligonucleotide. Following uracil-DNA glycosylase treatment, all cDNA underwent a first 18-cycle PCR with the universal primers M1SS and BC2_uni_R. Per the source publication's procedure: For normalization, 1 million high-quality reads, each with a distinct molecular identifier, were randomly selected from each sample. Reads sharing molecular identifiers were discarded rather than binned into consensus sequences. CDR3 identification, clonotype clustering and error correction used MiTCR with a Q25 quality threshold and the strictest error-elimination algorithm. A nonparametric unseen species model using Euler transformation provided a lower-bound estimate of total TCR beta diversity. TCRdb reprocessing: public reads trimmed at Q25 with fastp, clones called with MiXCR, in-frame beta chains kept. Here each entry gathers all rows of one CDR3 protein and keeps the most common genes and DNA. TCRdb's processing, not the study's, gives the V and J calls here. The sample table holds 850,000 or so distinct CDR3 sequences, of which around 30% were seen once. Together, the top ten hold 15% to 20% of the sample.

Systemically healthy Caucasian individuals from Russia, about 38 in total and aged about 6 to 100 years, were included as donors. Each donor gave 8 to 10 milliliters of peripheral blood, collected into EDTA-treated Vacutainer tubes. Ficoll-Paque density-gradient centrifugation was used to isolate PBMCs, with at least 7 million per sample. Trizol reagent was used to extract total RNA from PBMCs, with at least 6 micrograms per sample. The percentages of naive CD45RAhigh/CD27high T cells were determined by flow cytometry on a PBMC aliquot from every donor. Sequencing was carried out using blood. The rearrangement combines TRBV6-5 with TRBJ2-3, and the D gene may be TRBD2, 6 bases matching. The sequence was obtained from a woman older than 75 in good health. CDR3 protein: CASSRPTERGTDTQYF. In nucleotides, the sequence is TGTGCCAGCAGCCGCCCCACAGAGCGGGGCACAGATACGCAGTATTTT.